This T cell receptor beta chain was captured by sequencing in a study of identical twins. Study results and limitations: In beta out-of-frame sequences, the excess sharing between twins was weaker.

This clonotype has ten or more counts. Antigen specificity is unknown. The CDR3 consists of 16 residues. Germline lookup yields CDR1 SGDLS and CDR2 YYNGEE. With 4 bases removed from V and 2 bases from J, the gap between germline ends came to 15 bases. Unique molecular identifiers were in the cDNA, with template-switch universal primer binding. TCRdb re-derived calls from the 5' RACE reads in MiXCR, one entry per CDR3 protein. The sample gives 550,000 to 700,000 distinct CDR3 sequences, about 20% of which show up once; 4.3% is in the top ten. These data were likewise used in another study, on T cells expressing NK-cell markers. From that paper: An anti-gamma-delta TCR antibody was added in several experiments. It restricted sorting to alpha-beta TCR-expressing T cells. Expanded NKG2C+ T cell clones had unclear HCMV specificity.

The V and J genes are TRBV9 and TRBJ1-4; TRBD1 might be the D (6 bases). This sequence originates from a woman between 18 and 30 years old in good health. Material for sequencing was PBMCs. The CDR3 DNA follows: TGTGCCAGCAGCTCCCCGACAGGAACGACTAATGAAAAACTGTTTTTT. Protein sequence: CASSSPTGTTNEKLFF.